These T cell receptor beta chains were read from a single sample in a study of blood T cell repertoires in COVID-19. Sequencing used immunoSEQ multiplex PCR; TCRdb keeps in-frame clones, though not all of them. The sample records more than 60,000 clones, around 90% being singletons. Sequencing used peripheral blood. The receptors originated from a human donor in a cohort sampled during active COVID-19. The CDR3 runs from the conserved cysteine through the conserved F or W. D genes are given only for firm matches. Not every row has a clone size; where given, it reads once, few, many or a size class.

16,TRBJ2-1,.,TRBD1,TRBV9,TGTGCCAGCAGCCCCCGGACAGGGAGCTCCTACAATGAGCAGTTCTTC,CASSPRTGSSYNEQFF
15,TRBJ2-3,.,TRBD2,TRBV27,TGTGCCAGCAGTTTGGGACTAGTTCTCTCAGATACGCAGTATTTT,CASSLGLVLSDTQYF
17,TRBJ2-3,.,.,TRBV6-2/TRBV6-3,TGTGCCAGCAGTTATCTTGACGGGGGGCCTAGCACAGATACGCAGTATTTT,CASSYLDGGPSTDTQYF
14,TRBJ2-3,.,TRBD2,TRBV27,TGTGCCAGCATGCTAGCGGGGAGCACAGATACGCAGTATTTT,CASMLAGSTDTQYF
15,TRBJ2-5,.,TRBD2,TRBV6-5,TGTGCCAGCAGTTACTCGGCGGGGGGGCTGGAGACCCAGTACTTC,CASSYSAGGLETQYF
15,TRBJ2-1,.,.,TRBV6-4,TGTGCCAGCAGTGCGGACAGCAGCTCCTACAATGAGCAGTTCTTC,CASSADSSSYNEQFF
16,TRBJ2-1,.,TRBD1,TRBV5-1,TGCGCCAGCAGCATCGTGACAGGGGGCGCATACAATGAGCAGTTCTTC,CASSIVTGGAYNEQFF
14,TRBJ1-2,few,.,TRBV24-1,TGTGCCACCAGTGATTTGGACGGGGACTATGGCTACACCTTC,CATSDLDGDYGYTF
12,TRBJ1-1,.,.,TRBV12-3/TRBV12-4,TGTGCCAGCAGTTTGGGCAACACTGAAGCTTTCTTT,CASSLGNTEAFF
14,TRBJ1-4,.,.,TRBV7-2,TGTGCCAGCAGCTCCGGACAGCTTAATGAAAAACTGTTTTTT,CASSSGQLNEKLFF
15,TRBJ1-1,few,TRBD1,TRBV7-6,TGTGCCAGCAGCTTGGGACAGGGGCAGAACACTGAAGCTTTCTTT,CASSLGQGQNTEAFF
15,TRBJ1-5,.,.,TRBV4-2,TGTGCCAGCAGCCCGCGGCAACAACTCAATCAGCCCCAGCATTTT,CASSPRQQLNQPQHF
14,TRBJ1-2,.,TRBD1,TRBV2,TGTGCCAGCAGTGTTCTCGGACAGGGCCGTCTAGACACCTTC,CASSVLGQGRLDTF
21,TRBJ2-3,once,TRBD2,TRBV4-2,TGTGCCAGCAGCCAATTCATTGCCTCCGCTAGCGGGGGTTTGAGCACAGATACGCAGTATTTT,CASSQFIASASGGLSTDTQYF
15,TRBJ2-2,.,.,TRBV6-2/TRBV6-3,TGTGCCAGCAGTATCCGGGATCCACACACCGGGGAGCTGTTTTTT,CASSIRDPHTGELFF
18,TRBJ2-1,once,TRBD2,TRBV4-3,TGCGCCAGCAGCCAAGTCTGGACTAGCGGGGGATCCTACAATGAGCAGTTCTTC,CASSQVWTSGGSYNEQFF
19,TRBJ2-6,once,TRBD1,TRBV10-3,TGTGCCATCAGTGAGGGGACAGGGGGGGGAAAGAATGAGGCCAACGTCCTGACTTTC,CAISEGTGGGKNEANVLTF
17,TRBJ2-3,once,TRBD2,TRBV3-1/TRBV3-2,TGTGCCAGCAGCCAAGATTGGGGCGGGGGGGCCACAGATACGCAGTATTTT,CASSQDWGGGATDTQYF
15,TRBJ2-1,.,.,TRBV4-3,TGCGCCAGCGGGGCGACCGGGACAACTAACAATGAGCAGTTCTTC,CASGATGTTNNEQFF
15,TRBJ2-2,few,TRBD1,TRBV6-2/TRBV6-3,TGTGCCAGCAGTTACTCCGACAGGGGCACCGGGGAGCTGTTTTTT,CASSYSDRGTGELFF
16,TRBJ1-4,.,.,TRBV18,TGTGCCAGCTCACCAAATTCGGGGAGGAATAATGAAAAACTGTTTTTT,CASSPNSGRNNEKLFF
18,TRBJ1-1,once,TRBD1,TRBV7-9,TGTGCCAGCAGAAGAGACAGGGGAATGAACGGACTAAACACTGAAGCTTTCTTT,CASRRDRGMNGLNTEAFF
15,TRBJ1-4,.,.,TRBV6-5,TGTGCCAGCAGTTCACCCGGTGCAACTAATGAAAAACTGTTTTTT,CASSSPGATNEKLFF
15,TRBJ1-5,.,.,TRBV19,TGTGCCAGTAGTAGAACAGTCGTTCGCAATCAGCCCCAGCATTTT,CASSRTVVRNQPQHF
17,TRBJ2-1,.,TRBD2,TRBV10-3,TGTGCCATCAGGCGGACTAGCGAGCGAAGCTCCTACAATGAGCAGTTCTTC,CAIRRTSERSSYNEQFF
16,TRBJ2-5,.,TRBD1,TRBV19,TGTGCCAGTAGTATAGACGGGACAGGGGGCCGGGAGACCCAGTACTTC,CASSIDGTGGRETQYF
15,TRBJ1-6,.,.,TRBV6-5,TGTGCCAGCAGTTACTCAGGGGGGGATAATTCACCCCTCCACTTT,CASSYSGGDNSPLHF
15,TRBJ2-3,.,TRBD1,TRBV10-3,TGTGCCATCAGAACCGGGACAGGGGGTCCTGATACGCAGTATTTT,CAIRTGTGGPDTQYF
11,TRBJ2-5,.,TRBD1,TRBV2,TGTGCCAGTACAGGGGTAGAGACCCAGTACTTC,CASTGVETQYF
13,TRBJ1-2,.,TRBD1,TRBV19,TGTGCCAGTAGTACGACAGGGGGCGGCGGCTACACCTTC,CASSTTGGGGYTF
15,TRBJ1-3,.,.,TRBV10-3,TGTGCCATCAGACCGGACAGCGGCTCTGGAAACACCATATATTTT,CAIRPDSGSGNTIYF
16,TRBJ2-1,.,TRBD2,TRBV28,TGTGCCAGCAGTTCCCTAGGACTAGCGGGGGGGCTTGAGCAGTTCTTC,CASSSLGLAGGLEQFF
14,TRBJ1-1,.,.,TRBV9,TGTGCCAGCAGCGTATCCCCCTTGAACACTGAAGCTTTCTTT,CASSVSPLNTEAFF
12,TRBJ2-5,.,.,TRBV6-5,TGTGCCAGCAGTACTAGGTTGGAGACCCAGTACTTC,CASSTRLETQYF
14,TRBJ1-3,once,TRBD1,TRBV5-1,TGCGCCAGCAGCGCGAGGGGGCCTGGAAACACCATATATTTT,CASSARGPGNTIYF
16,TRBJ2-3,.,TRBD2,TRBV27,TGTGCCAGCAGTATCCTAGCGGGGGGGAACACAGATACGCAGTATTTT,CASSILAGGNTDTQYF
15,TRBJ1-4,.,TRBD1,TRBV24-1,TGTGCCACCTCCCCACGGACAGGGTGGAGTGAAAAACTGTTTTTT,CATSPRTGWSEKLFF
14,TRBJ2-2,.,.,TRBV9,TGTGCCAGCAGCGTAGATCCCAGGCCCGGGGAGCTGTTTTTT,CASSVDPRPGELFF
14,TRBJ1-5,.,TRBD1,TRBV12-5,TGTGCTAGTGGAGCGGGACAGGAGGCCCAGCCCCAGCATTTT,CASGAGQEAQPQHF
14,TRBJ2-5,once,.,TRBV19,TGTGCCAGTAGTCTGACTATGGCCCAAGAGACCCAGTACTTC,CASSLTMAQETQYF
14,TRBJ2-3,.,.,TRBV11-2,TGTGCCAGCAGCTTAGAGGGCTTAACAGATACGCAGTATTTT,CASSLEGLTDTQYF
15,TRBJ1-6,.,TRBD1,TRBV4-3,TGCGCCAGCAGCCAAGGGACAGGCATTAATTCACCCCTCCACTTT,CASSQGTGINSPLHF
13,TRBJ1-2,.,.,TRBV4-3,TGCGCCAGCAGCCAAGAAACAGCCTATGGCTACACCTTC,CASSQETAYGYTF
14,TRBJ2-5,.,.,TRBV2,TGTGCCACCGGGGGGCAGGGGGCTAGAAAGACCCAGTACTTC,CATGGQGARKTQYF
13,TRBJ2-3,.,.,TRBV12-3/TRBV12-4,TGTGCCAGCAGTTTATGGGCCGCAGATACGCAGTATTTT,CASSLWAADTQYF
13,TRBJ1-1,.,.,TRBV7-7,TGTGCCAGCAGCCCCTCAGACAGTGGCAAAGCTTTCTTT,CASSPSDSGKAFF
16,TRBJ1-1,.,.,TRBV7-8,TGTGCCAGCAGCCCACTGGGGGGAGGCTTGAACACTGAAGCTTTCTTT,CASSPLGGGLNTEAFF
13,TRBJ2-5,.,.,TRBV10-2,TGCGCCAGCAGTGAGGGATCGAGGCAGACCCAGTACTTC,CASSEGSRQTQYF
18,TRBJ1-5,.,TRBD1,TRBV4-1,TGCGCCAGCAGTTCGGGACAGGGGGCTCTTAATAGCAATCAGCCCCAGCATTTT,CASSSGQGALNSNQPQHF
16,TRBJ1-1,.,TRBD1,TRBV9,TGTGCCAGCAGCAAAGTGGAGGCCGGGACAGGGGGCGAAGCTTTCTTT,CASSKVEAGTGGEAFF
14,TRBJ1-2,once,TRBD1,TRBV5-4,TGTGCCAGCAGCGGAAGACAGGGGAGCGATGGCTACACCTTC,CASSGRQGSDGYTF
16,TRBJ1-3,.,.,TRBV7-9,TGTGCCAGCAGCTTAGCGCAGGGGATCTCTGGAAACACCATATATTTT,CASSLAQGISGNTIYF
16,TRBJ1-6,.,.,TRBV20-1,TGCAGTGCTAGTGACACCGGCTACCCCCGGGGGTTGTCCCTCCACTTT,CSASDTGYPRGLSLHF
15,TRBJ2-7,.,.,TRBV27,TGTGCCAGCAGGGGAGAAGCAGACTTCTCCTACGAGCAGTACTTC,CASRGEADFSYEQYF